The rows below give T cell receptor beta chains drawn from one sample of a study of T cells in Graves' hyperthyroidism and ophthalmopathy. TCRdb reprocessed the multiplex PCR reads with MiXCR, giving one entry per CDR3 protein. The data hold 460,000 or so distinct CDR3 sequences, with approximately 15% observed a single time. Input material: blood. The receptors were gathered from a woman younger than 30 with Graves' hyperthyroidism. The conserved cysteine and the conserved F or W are not part of the CDR3 here.

TRBJ2-7 | TRBV24-1 | ATGPDGSYEQY
TRBJ2-5 | TRBV2 | ATTGQGQETQY
TRBJ1-3 | TRBV2 | ASSFPGSSGNTIY
TRBJ2-1 | TRBV12-3/TRBV12-4 | ASSQLEDEQF
TRBJ1-5 | TRBV30 | GWSPSGKNQPQH
TRBJ1-2 | TRBV2 | ASRQRRVYGYT
TRBJ2-7 | TRBV25-1 | ASSESRGSPYEQY
TRBJ2-1 | TRBV5-1 | ASSTGTSGSNEQF
TRBJ1-5 | TRBV20-1 | SARDHIRTGNQPQH
TRBJ1-5 | TRBV12-3/TRBV12-4 | ASSLGQSSNQPQH
TRBJ2-5 | TRBV12-3/TRBV12-4 | ASSLVLADQETQY
TRBJ2-4 | TRBV6-5 | ASSYSIPGSAKNIQY
TRBJ1-2 | TRBV10-3 | AISRNNYGYT
TRBJ2-1 | TRBV24-1 | ATSDMGGGPGYNEQF
TRBJ2-1 | TRBV5-1 | ASSSPTSPNEQF
TRBJ2-7 | TRBV12-5 | ASGLDRRVYEQY
TRBJ2-6 | TRBV30 | ASPILISGANVLT
TRBJ2-3 | TRBV12-3/TRBV12-4 | ASNLYGLAGAKDTQY
TRBJ2-2 | TRBV28 | ASSRVDGGELF